This passage covers 23 T cell receptor beta chains from one sample sequenced in a study of OX40 agonist ivuxolimab in advanced cancers. TCRdb's table, derived via immunoSEQ multiplex PCR, lists solely in-frame clones and lacks some. The sample records 15,000 to 20,000 clones, 60% to 80% being singletons. Sequenced here: CD4+ or CD8+ T cells sorted from blood, sampled in a trial of the OX40 agonist ivuxolimab. The origin of the receptors is an adult with an advanced solid tumor such as melanoma, head and neck, liver or kidney cancer.

The gene calls are TRBV4-1 and TRBJ1-1; D not resolved. The ends were cut back, 4 bases at V and 3 bases at J, with 15 bases in the middle. The CDR3 is 15 amino acids. The germline gives CDR1 MGHRA, CDR2 YSYEKL. CDR3 protein: CASSPPVVLDTEAFF. CDR3 nucleotide sequence: TGCGCCAGCAGCCCTCCAGTTGTTTTGGACACTGAAGCTTTCTTT.

As regards this clone: An end of the junction does not agree with germline; a read error may underlie this. The J gene is TRBJ1-2, the V gene TRBV13; TRBD1 agrees at 12 bases. Per the germline V gene, CDR1 is PRHDT and CDR2 is FYEKMQ (reference sequence). There are 15 residues in the CDR3. The chain's CDR3 is CASSLGTGGLYGYTF. In DNA form, the CDR3 reads TGTGCCAGCAGCCTAGGGACAGGGGGCCTCTATGGCTACACCTTC.

The rearrangement uses TRBV2 and TRBJ2-7, with 10 nucleotides matching TRBD1. CDR1 is SNHLY and CDR2 is FYNNEI in the germline V gene. Trimming cost V 8 bases and J 7 bases; bases outside gene matches: 2. CDR3 length equals 11 residues. The chain's CDR3 is CASRGQGEQYF. In DNA form, the CDR3 reads TGTGCCAGCCGGGGACAGGGGGAGCAGTACTTC.

The CDR3 nucleotides are TGTGCCAGCAGCCCGATCCGGGACAAACAAGATACGCAGTATTTT. This encodes CASSPIRDKQDTQYF. V usage is TRBV5-6 and J usage is TRBJ2-3; TRBD1 might be the D (6 bases). Germline V lookup: CDR1 SGHDT, CDR2 YYEEEE. V dropped 4 bases and J dropped 5 bases, with 17 bases sitting between them. The CDR3 spans 15 residues.

The V call is TRBV4-3, the J call TRBJ1-2; D uncertain. Germline V gene lookup returns CDR1 LGHNA and CDR2 YSLEER. V was pared by 0 bases and J by 4 bases, with 9 bases between. This CDR3 spans 14 amino acids. The CDR3 DNA reads TGCGCCAGCAGCCAAGAAAGTGGGAGCTATGGCTACACCTTC. It encodes CASSQESGSYGYTF.

This clone was counted a few times. V is TRBV6-5 and J is TRBJ1-2; 9 bases are shared with TRBD1. CDR1 and CDR2 from the germline V gene are MNHEY and SVGAGI. V gave up 2 bases and J gave up 4 bases; unmatched junction bases: 8. The CDR3 spans 16 residues. The CDR3 sequence is CASSYTGGPFRYGYTF. The CDR3 DNA reads as TGTGCCAGCAGTTACACAGGGGGCCCATTTCGCTATGGCTACACCTTC.

This clone showed up just a few times. V and J are TRBV19 and TRBJ2-6; no firm D call. V lost 0 bases, J lost 4 bases, and 10 bases lay in between. Germline loops: CDR1 LNHDA, CDR2 SQIVND (reference sequence). This CDR3 comprises 16 residues. Here the CDR3 DNA reads TGTGCCAGTAGTATAGATCTTTTTGGAGGGGCCAACGTCCTGACTTTC. Translating gives CASSIDLFGGANVLTF. The whole variable domain, remainder taken from reference TRBV19 and TRBJ2-6, is DGGITQSPKYLFRKEGQNVTLSCEQNLNHDAMYWYRQDPGQGLRLIYYSQIVNDFQKGDIAEGYSVSREKKESFPLTVTSAQKNPTAFYLCASSIDLFGGANVLTFGAGSRLTVL.

The chain has TRBV7-9 and TRBJ1-5, with D unresolved. CDR3 length: 12 amino acids. CDR1 and CDR2 (germline): SEHNR, FQNEAQ (reference sequence). Trimming removed 4 bases from V and 6 bases from J, with 7 bases in between. DNA of the CDR3: TGTGCCAGCAGCTCAGCACTTCAGCCCCAGCATTTT. Translated, it gives CASSSALQPQHF.

This clone was recorded once. The CDR3 nucleotides read TGTGCCAGCAGCCCCTCGACCCCTGAAGCTTTCTTT. Encoded protein: CASSPSTPEAFF. This chain connects TRBV7-9 to TRBJ1-1; no clear D gene. Trimming stripped 5 bases from V and 6 bases from J, with 10 bases between. CDR1 is SEHNR and CDR2 is FQNEAQ in the germline V gene (reference sequence). The CDR3 spans 12 residues.

V usage is TRBV5-8 and J usage is TRBJ1-3; no clear D. Germline V gene sequence: CDR1 SGHTS, CDR2 YDEGEE. This CDR3 contains 14 residues. V dropped 2 bases and J dropped 0 bases, with 6 bases sitting between them. CDR3 region: CASSFRYSGNTIYF. The CDR3 DNA reads as TGTGCCAGCAGCTTCAGGTACTCTGGAAACACCATATATTTT.

Only a few counts were recorded for this clone. The genes are TRBV27 and TRBJ2-7; 10 bases line up with TRBD2. CDR1 is MNHEY and CDR2 is SMNVEV in the germline V gene (reference sequence). This CDR3 is 15 amino acids long. After removal of 4 bases from V and 3 bases from J, the junction contained 6 bases not matched to a gene. CDR3 DNA sequence: TGTGCCAGCAGTTCCCCTAGCGGGAGTTTCTACGAGCAGTACTTC. It translates to CASSSPSGSFYEQYF.

The genes are TRBV19 and TRBJ2-7; TRBD1 is a possible D gene (6 bases). Germline values: CDR1 LNHDA, CDR2 SQIVND (reference sequence). This CDR3 has 12 residues. V lost 11 bases, J lost 0 bases, and 11 bases lay in between. This chain's CDR3 is CAVRDTSYEQYF. In DNA form, the CDR3 reads TGTGCCGTTAGGGACACCTCCTACGAGCAGTACTTC.

The chain has TRBV5-6 and TRBJ2-7, with D unresolved. Germline V lookup: CDR1 SGHDT, CDR2 YYEEEE. Trimming shortened V by 0 bases and J by 2 bases, and 9 bases separated the two germline ends. This CDR3 has 14 residues. The CDR3 reads CASSLGQLAYEQYF. CDR3 DNA sequence: TGTGCCAGCAGCTTGGGTCAGTTGGCCTACGAGCAGTACTTC.

V is TRBV6-5 and J is TRBJ1-6; D is unclear. Trimming took off 4 bases at V and 8 bases at J, with 12 bases between the two ends. There are 14 residues in the CDR3. Looked up from germline, CDR1 is MNHEY and CDR2 is SVGAGI. In nucleotides, the CDR3 is TGTGCCAGCAGTTTCACTGTCCGGCATTCACCCCTCCACTTT. Its protein product is CASSFTVRHSPLHF.

The V gene is TRBV19, the J gene TRBJ2-1, with a weak D call TRBD2 (6 bases). CDR1 LNHDA and CDR2 SQIVND come from the germline V gene (reference sequence). Trimming took 2 bases from V and 4 from J, leaving 9 bases between them. The CDR3 runs 14 residues. The CDR3 here is CASSIPAGYNEQFF. As DNA, the CDR3 is TGTGCCAGTAGTATACCAGCGGGTTACAATGAGCAGTTCTTC.

V is TRBV11-2 and J is TRBJ1-6; D may be TRBD1 (6 bases). The CDR3 has 14 amino acids. Germline V lookup: CDR1 SGHAT, CDR2 FQNNGV. V lost 1 base and J lost 7, with 8 bases in between. Here the CDR3 reads CASSLGTENSPLHF. The CDR3 coding sequence is TGTGCCAGCAGCTTAGGGACAGAGAATTCACCCCTCCACTTT.

The chain carries TRBV5-6 and TRBJ1-1; a weak D match, TRBD1 (6 bases). With 0 bases removed from V and 3 bases from J, the gap between germline ends came to 12 bases. The CDR3 loop spans 15 amino acids. Per germline, CDR1 SGHDT and CDR2 YYEEEE. CDR3 nucleotide sequence: TGTGCCAGCAGCTTGGCCCGGGGGCCTGACACTGAAGCTTTCTTT. This sequence encodes CASSLARGPDTEAFF.

This clone was observed once. The V call is TRBV27, the J call TRBJ2-5; possibly TRBD1 or TRBD2 for D (6 bases each). The germline V gene has CDR1 MNHEY and CDR2 SMNVEV (reference sequence). The CDR3 length is 15 residues. The germline V and J ends were trimmed by 2 bases and 5 bases, with 15 bases remaining between them. DNA of the CDR3: TGTGCCAGCAGTTTAATGGGGGGCGTCGGGGAGACCCAGTACTTC. It specifies CASSLMGGVGETQYF.

The chain is built from TRBV9 and TRBJ2-2, with TRBD2 identical over 7 bases. The CDR3 is 13 residues long. Germline V CDR1 and CDR2: SGDLS, YYNGEE. Trimming at V came to 5 bases and at J to 5 bases, leaving 3 bases not matched to a gene. The CDR3 DNA is TGTGCCAGCAGAGAAGCGGGGACCGGGGAGCTGTTTTTT. Its protein is CASREAGTGELFF.

This chain connects TRBV30 to TRBJ1-1; D is ambiguous. The CDR3 covers 12 residues. In germline, CDR1 is GTSNPN, CDR2 SVGIG (reference sequence). Trimming shortened V by 0 bases and J by 8 bases, and 10 bases separated the two germline ends. The CDR3 spells CAWSVRAAEAFF. As DNA, the CDR3 is TGTGCCTGGAGTGTTAGGGCCGCCGAAGCTTTCTTT.

J is TRBJ2-7 and V is TRBV7-2; 7 bases map to TRBD1. The V and J ends lost 5 bases and 5 bases, in that order; junction bases with no gene match: 15. The CDR3 is 16 amino acids. Germline V gene lookup returns CDR1 SGHTA and CDR2 FQGNSA. The CDR3 coding sequence is TGTGCCAGCAGCCCAAGAATCAGGACAGGCTTGAACGAGCAGTACTTC. This gives the protein CASSPRIRTGLNEQYF.

The chain couples TRBV5-6 to TRBJ2-7; 7 nucleotides align to TRBD2. Germline V lookup: CDR1 SGHDT, CDR2 YYEEEE. The CDR3 extends over 14 amino acids. The ends lost 4 bases at V and 2 bases at J; junction bases unmatched: 6. CDR3 coding DNA: TGTGCCAGCAGCGATTCTAGCGGAGCCTACGAGCAGTACTTC. This gives the protein CASSDSSGAYEQYF.

This sequence joins TRBV2 and TRBJ1-4, with D hard to call. There are 14 residues in the CDR3. V lost 2 bases, J lost 4 bases, and 8 bases lay in between. CDR1 is SNHLY, CDR2 FYNNEI, per germline. The CDR3 DNA reads TGTGCCAGCAGTGAACAGAAGCTTAATGAAAAACTGTTTTTT. Translated, it gives CASSEQKLNEKLFF.